The clone carrying this T cell receptor beta chain was seen repeatedly, ten times or more. Its antigen is unknown. The sample belongs to a study of T-cell reconstitution after alpha-beta-depleted transplantation in children. Study-level findings and limits: One year post-transplant, T-cell counts and diversity were largely derived from T cells produced anew. At around two months after transplant, the alpha-beta T cells were reportedly derived from several hundred expanded clones that came from non-depleted graft cells. Diversity of TCRbeta at day 60 was high in some patients, arising from surviving recipient T cells and thymic progenitors.

This CDR3 has 12 residues. Germline V gene sequence: CDR1 SGHAT, CDR2 FQDESV (reference sequence). V shed 6 bases and J 9 bases; nucleotides not matched to a gene: 5. Unique molecular identifiers were used in preparing the TCRbeta library. TCRdb recomputed calls from the PCR reads with MiXCR, one row per CDR3 protein. The data show about 100,000 distinct CDR3 sequences, with 5.5% to 7% seen just once and roughly 23% held by the top ten. The rearrangement joins TRBV11-1 to TRBJ2-1; 7 nucleotides line up with TRBD1. The receptor comes from a male patient between 2 and 10 years old who had a stem cell transplant for acute lymphoblastic leukemia, so the T cells may come from the graft donor. The source material was PBMCs, mostly from graft donor cells, sampled 360 days after TCRalphabeta/CD19-depleted stem cell transplant. The CDR3 bases are TGTGCCAGCAGTTCAGACAGGGTTGAGCAGTTCTTC. Encoded protein: CASSSDRVEQFF.